The rows below give T cell receptor beta chains drawn from one sample of a study of beta chain features in type 1 diabetes. Assay used: immunoSEQ multiplex PCR; TCRdb lists only in-frame clones, some missing. This table holds hundreds of thousands of clones, about a tenth found once. The sequenced material came from naive CD4+ T cells from blood. Receptors originate from a man aged 25-45 years with type 1 diabetes. Both conserved end residues are part of each CDR3. A D gene is named only where the DNA matches it firmly. Where a row states a size, it is once, few, many or the class of an expanded clone; other rows omit it.

V gene	clone size	J gene	CDR3 length	D gene	CDR3 protein	CDR3 DNA
TRBV9	few	TRBJ2-7	15	TRBD2	CASSVEASGEVEQYF	TGTGCCAGCAGCGTAGAGGCTAGCGGGGAGGTCGAGCAGTACTTC
TRBV29-1	-	TRBJ2-2	13	TRBD1	CSTRQGNTGELFF	TGCAGCACAAGACAGGGTAACACCGGGGAGCTGTTTTTT
TRBV5-1	few	TRBJ1-2	14	-	CASSLVMGADGYTF	TGCGCCAGCAGCTTGGTCATGGGAGCGGATGGCTACACCTTC
TRBV4-3	few	TRBJ1-3	15	TRBD1	CASSLTGTAGNTIYF	TGCGCCAGCAGCCTCACCGGGACAGCTGGAAACACCATATATTTT
TRBV12-5	-	TRBJ1-6	14	TRBD1	CASGGTGSRSPLHF	TGTGCTAGTGGGGGGACAGGGTCGAGGTCACCCCTCCACTTT
TRBV5-4	-	TRBJ2-3	14	-	CASSLGLSTDTQYF	TGTGCCAGCAGCCTCGGACTAAGCACAGATACGCAGTATTTT
TRBV4-1	few	TRBJ2-5	15	-	CASSPGGNRQETQYF	TGCGCCAGCAGCCCCGGCGGGAACAGACAAGAGACCCAGTACTTC
TRBV12-5	-	TRBJ2-7	16	-	CASGLALDGLSYEQYF	TGTGCTAGTGGTTTGGCTTTGGACGGACTATCCTACGAGCAGTACTTC
TRBV5-1	-	TRBJ1-1	15	-	CASRLTGSAYTEAFF	TGCGCCAGCAGATTAACAGGGTCAGCGTACACTGAAGCTTTCTTT
TRBV5-1	-	TRBJ2-3	12	-	CASRLEADTQYF	TGCGCCAGCAGACTTGAGGCAGATACGCAGTATTTT
TRBV7-2	-	TRBJ2-5	18	TRBD2	CASSLWGGWRGSPETQYF	TGTGCCAGCAGCCTATGGGGCGGCTGGCGGGGGTCGCCGGAGACCCAGTACTTC
TRBV28	few	TRBJ2-7	13	TRBD1	CASSQGAVYEQYF	TGTGCCAGCTCCCAGGGGGCCGTTTACGAGCAGTACTTC
TRBV7-6	-	TRBJ2-7	14	-	CASSALAGAYEQYF	TGTGCCAGCAGCGCACTAGCAGGCGCCTACGAGCAGTACTTC
TRBV27	few	TRBJ1-2	13	-	CASSQTYNYGYTF	TGTGCCAGCAGCCAGACTTATAACTATGGCTACACCTTC